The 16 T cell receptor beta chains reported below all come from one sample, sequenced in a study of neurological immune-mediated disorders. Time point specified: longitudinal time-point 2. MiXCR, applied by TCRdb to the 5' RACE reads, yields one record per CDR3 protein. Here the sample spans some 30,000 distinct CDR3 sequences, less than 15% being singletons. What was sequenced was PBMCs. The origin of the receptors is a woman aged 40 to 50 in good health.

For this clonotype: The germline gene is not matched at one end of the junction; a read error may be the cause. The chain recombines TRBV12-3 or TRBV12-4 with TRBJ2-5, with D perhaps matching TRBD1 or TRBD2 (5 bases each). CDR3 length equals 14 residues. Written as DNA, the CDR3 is TGTGCCAGCATGCCCCGGGACCTGGGAAAGACACAGTACTTC. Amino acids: CASMPRDLGKTQYF.

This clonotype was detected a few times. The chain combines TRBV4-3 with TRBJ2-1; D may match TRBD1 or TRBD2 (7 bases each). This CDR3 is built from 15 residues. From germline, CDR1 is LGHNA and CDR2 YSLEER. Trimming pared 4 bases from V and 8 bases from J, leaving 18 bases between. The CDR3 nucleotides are TGCGCCAGCAGCCTAATCGCGACAGGGAGGGATGAGCAGTTCTTC. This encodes CASSLIATGRDEQFF.

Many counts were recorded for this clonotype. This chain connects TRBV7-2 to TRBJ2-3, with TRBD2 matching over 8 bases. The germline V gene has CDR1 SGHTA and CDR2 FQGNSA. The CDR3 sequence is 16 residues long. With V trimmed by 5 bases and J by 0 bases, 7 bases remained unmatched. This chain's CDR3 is CASSLIAGLSTDTQYF. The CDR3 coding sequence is TGTGCCAGCAGCCTCATAGCGGGACTGAGCACAGATACGCAGTATTTT.

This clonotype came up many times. DNA of the CDR3: TGTGCCACCAGTGATCCACGACAGCCCTATGGCTACACCTTC. Translation: CATSDPRQPYGYTF. This chain links TRBV24-1 with TRBJ1-2; D is perhaps TRBD1 (5 bases). Per germline, CDR1 KGHDR and CDR2 SFDVKD. V shed 3 bases and J shed 4 bases, with 11 bases lying between them. The length of the CDR3 is 14 residues.

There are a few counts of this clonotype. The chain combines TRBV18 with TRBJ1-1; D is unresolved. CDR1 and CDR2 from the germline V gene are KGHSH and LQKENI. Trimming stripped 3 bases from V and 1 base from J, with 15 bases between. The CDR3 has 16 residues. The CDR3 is CASSPHPGSPNTEAFF. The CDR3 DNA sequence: TGTGCCAGCTCACCGCACCCCGGGTCACCGAACACTGAAGCTTTCTTT.

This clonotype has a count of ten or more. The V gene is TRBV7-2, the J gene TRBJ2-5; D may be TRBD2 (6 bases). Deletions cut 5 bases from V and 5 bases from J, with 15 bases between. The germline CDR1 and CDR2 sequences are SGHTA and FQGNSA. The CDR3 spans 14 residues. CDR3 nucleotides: TGTGCCAGCAGCCTGGGAGGTCTGGAGGAGACCCAGTACTTC. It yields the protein CASSLGGLEETQYF.

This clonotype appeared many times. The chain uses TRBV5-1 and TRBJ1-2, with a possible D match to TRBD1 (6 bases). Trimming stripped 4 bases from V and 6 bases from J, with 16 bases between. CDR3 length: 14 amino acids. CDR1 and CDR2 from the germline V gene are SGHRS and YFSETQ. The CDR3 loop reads CASSPGDIRDGYTF. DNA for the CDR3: TGCGCCAGCAGCCCAGGGGACATAAGGGATGGCTACACCTTC.

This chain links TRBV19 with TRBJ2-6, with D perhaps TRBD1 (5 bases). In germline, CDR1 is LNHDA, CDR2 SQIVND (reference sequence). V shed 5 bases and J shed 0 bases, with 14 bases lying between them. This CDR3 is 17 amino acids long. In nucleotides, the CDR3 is TGTGCCAGTAGTGTGGACATGGGCCGCTCTGGGGCCAACGTCCTGACTTTC. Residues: CASSVDMGRSGANVLTF.

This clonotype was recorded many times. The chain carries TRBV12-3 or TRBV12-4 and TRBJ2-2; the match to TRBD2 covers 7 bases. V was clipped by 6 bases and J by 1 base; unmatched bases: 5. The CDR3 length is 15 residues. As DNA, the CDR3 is TGTGCCAGCAGCTTCCTAGCGGAGAACACCGGGGAGCTGTTTTTT. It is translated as CASSFLAENTGELFF.

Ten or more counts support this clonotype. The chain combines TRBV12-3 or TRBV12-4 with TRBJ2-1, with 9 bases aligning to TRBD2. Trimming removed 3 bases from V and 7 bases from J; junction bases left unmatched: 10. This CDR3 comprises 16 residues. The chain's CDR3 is CASSFQGGRARNEQFF. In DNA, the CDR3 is TGTGCCAGCAGTTTCCAGGGCGGGAGGGCCCGAAATGAGCAGTTCTTC.

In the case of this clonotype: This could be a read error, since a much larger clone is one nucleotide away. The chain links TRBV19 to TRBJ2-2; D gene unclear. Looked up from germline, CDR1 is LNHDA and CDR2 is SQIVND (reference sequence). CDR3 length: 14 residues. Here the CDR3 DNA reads TGTGTCAGTAGTATTGGTGATCTTACCGGGGAGCTGTTTTTT. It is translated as CVSSIGDLTGELFF.

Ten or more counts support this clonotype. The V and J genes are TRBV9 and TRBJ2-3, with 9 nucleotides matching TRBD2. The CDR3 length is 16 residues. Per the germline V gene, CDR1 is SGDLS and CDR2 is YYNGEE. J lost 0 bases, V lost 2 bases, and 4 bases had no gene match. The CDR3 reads CASSVTTSGSTDTQYF. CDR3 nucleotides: TGTGCCAGCAGCGTCACAACTAGCGGGAGCACAGATACGCAGTATTTT.

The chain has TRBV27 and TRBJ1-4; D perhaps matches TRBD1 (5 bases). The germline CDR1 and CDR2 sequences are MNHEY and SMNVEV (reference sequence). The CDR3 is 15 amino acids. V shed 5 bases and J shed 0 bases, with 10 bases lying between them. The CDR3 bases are TGTGCCAGCAGTCCCTTCAGGGCAACTAATGAAAAACTGTTTTTT. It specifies CASSPFRATNEKLFF.

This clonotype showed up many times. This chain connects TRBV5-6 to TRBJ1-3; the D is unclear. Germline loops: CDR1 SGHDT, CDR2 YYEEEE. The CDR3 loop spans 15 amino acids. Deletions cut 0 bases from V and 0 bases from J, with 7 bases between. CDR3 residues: CASSLDIGSGNTIYF. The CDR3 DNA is TGTGCCAGCAGCTTGGACATAGGCTCTGGAAACACCATATATTTT.

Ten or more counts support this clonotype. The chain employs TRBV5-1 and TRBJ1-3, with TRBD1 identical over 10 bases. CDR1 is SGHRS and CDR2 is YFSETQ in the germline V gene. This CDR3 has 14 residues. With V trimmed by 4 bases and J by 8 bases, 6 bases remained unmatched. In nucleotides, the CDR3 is TGCGCCAGCAGCCCGGGACAGGGGCAGGACACCATATATTTT. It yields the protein CASSPGQGQDTIYF.

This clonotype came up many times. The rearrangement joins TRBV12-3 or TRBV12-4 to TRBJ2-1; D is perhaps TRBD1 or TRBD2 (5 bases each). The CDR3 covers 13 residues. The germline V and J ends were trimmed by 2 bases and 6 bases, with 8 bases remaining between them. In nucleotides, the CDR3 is TGTGCCAGCAGTTTATTGGGGGTCAATGAGCAGTTCTTC. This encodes CASSLLGVNEQFF.